This T cell receptor (beta chain) was captured in a study of blood T cell repertoires in COVID-19. The data were produced by immunoSEQ multiplex PCR, yet TCRdb's version contains in-frame clones alone and is incomplete. The data contain under 350,000 clones, approximately 83% of them singletons. Researchers sorted participants into cohorts using their self-reported clinical history. CDR1 is LGHDT and CDR2 is YNNKEL in the germline V gene (reference sequence). The CDR3 covers 13 residues. Between the trimmed V and J ends, which lost 4 bases and 7 bases, there was a span of 14 bases. This receptor was obtained from a woman in her 40s with acute COVID-19. The chain uses TRBV3-1 (or the pseudogene TRBV3-2) and TRBJ2-7; TRBD2 might be the D (6 bases). The sequencing sample was made of PBMCs or T cells enriched from blood (not recorded which). CDR3 residues: CASSPHGGKEQYF. The CDR3 DNA reads TGTGCCAGCAGCCCCCACGGAGGGAAAGAGCAGTACTTC.